The clone carrying this T cell receptor beta chain was seen a handful of times. Antigen specificity is unknown. This sample was included in a study of cytomegalovirus exposure and HLA in healthy donors. The study's findings and limits: Sequencing had likely introduced a cluster of highly shared sequence variants as an artifact. In a later analysis, TCR beta V- and J-gene trimming showed a link to a missense DCLRE1C variant. Most CMV-associated TCR beta chains appeared HLA-restricted in a later analysis.

The PCR made use of 60 Vbeta and 13 Jbeta primers. Assay: immunoSEQ multiplex PCR; the TCRdb copy retains only in-frame clones and omits some. In the table there are more than 90,000 clones, about 80% of which are singletons. The sample comprised PBMCs. The source of this sequence is an older woman in good health and CMV-seronegative.

This chain's CDR3 is CASSQGTDTNEKLFF. For the CDR3, the DNA is TGCGCCAGCAGCCAAGGGACAGACACTAATGAAAAACTGTTTTTT. This chain connects TRBV4-3 to TRBJ1-4; the D gene is possibly TRBD1 (6 bases). Trimming took off 1 base at V and 2 bases at J, with 8 bases between the two ends. CDR3 length: 15 residues. Germline V gives CDR1 LGHNA, CDR2 YSLEER.